This T cell receptor beta chain is from a study of blood T cells in healthy people across ages. About the study: The template switching approach captured approximately one barcoded beta molecule for every two T cells.

Overall study findings and caveats: Strongly correlated with naive T cell percentage was TCR beta diversity.

Germline lookup yields CDR1 DFQATT and CDR2 SNEGSKA (reference sequence). CDR3 length: 14 amino acids. Concerning this clonotype: Its specificity is not known.

A second PCR of 7 to 11 cycles used a sample-barcoded 5' primer and a J-beta primer mix. The authors tagged each cDNA molecule using a template-switch adaptor with 12 random nucleotides. TCRdb re-analysed the 5' RACE reads in MiXCR, keeping a single row per CDR3 protein. The sample contains about 770,000 distinct CDR3 sequences, under 55% of which appear only once. All donors came from Russia, were Caucasian and healthy, and spanned ages roughly 6 to 95. The sequencing input was blood. The chain links TRBV20-1 to TRBJ2-5; either TRBD1 or TRBD2 may fit D (5 bases each). This sequence was found in a man in his fifties or sixties in good health. CDR3 residues: CSASPGPDDNEQYF. For the CDR3, the DNA is TGCAGCGCCAGTCCGGGGCCTGACGACAATGAGCAGTACTTC.